Presented here are 21 T cell receptor beta chains from one specimen sequenced in a study of blood T cells in healthy people across ages. Alongside a J-beta primer mix, a sample-barcoded 5' primer served in a second PCR lasting roughly 7 to 11 cycles. A single record per CDR3 protein comes from TCRdb applying MiXCR to the 5' RACE reads. The sample has 590,000 or so distinct CDR3 sequences, less than 35% seen once. Specimen: blood. These receptors were taken from a woman of 80 years or more in good health.

About this clonotype itself: A much larger clone differs by one base, so this may be a read error. The chain uses TRBV5-1 and TRBJ2-6, with TRBD1 matching 12 bases. This CDR3 is 16 amino acids long. Germline lookup yields CDR1 SGHRS and CDR2 YFSETQ. The CDR3 protein is CASSGTGGGGANVRTF. The CDR3 nucleotides read TGCGCCAGCAGCGGGACAGGGGGCGGTGGGGCCAACGTCCGGACTTTC.

This clonotype was recorded many times. V is TRBV29-1 and J is TRBJ2-7; maybe TRBD2 (6 bases). The CDR3 is 12 residues long. V lost 4 bases and J lost 4, with 11 bases in between. Germline V CDR1 and CDR2: SQVTM, ANQGSEA. The CDR3 bases are TGCAGCGTTGGAAGGGACTTTTACGAGCAGTACTTC. Protein: CSVGRDFYEQYF.

V usage is TRBV7-8 and J usage is TRBJ2-1; D may be TRBD1 (6 bases). The CDR3 runs to 16 residues. From germline, CDR1 is SGHVS and CDR2 FQNEAQ. The V end was cut by 1 base, the J end by 1 base, with 11 bases between. The DNA of the CDR3 is TGTGCCAGCAGCTTAGGGGCCAGGGGTTCCTACAATGAGCAGTTCTTC. Translation: CASSLGARGSYNEQFF.

In this sample, this clonotype turned up many times. In nucleotides, the CDR3 is TGTGCCAGCAGTTTAGGCAGGGTATTAGATACGCAGTATTTT. It is translated as CASSLGRVLDTQYF. The chain recombines TRBV28 with TRBJ2-3; tentatively, D is TRBD1 (5 bases). This CDR3 comprises 14 residues. The V gene lost 2 bases and the J gene lost 5 bases, with 11 bases spanning the gap. Germline V CDR1 and CDR2: MDHEN, SYDVKM.

This clonotype was seen only a few times. A much larger clone sits a single nucleotide away, making a read error possible. The V and J genes are TRBV10-3 and TRBJ2-5, with D maybe TRBD2 (6 bases). V was cut by 2 bases and J by 11 bases, with 18 bases left in between. Looked up from germline, CDR1 is ENHRY and CDR2 is SYGVKD. The CDR3 consists of 14 residues. DNA for the CDR3: TGTGCCATCAGTGAGGGCGGGGTTAGGGATGAGCAGTACTTC. It is translated as CAISEGGVRDEQYF.

The chain combines TRBV6-1 with TRBJ1-1; D gene ambiguous. Germline V CDR1 and CDR2: MNHNS, SASEGT. V lost 5 bases and J 6 bases, leaving 13 bases between the germline ends. This CDR3 has 13 residues. The CDR3 DNA follows: TGTGCCAGCAGTACCCTCCAGTTCGCTGAAGCTTTCTTT. It translates to CASSTLQFAEAFF.

The V gene is TRBV6-2 or TRBV6-3, the J gene TRBJ2-7; D is unresolved. The V and J ends lost 6 bases and 9 bases respectively, with 18 bases between them. The germline CDR1 and CDR2 sequences are MNHEY and SVGEGT. CDR3 length equals 13 residues. The CDR3 region is CASSSKPWNGQYF. The CDR3 nucleotides are TGTGCCAGCAGCAGCAAACCATGGAATGGGCAGTACTTC.

This clonotype was picked up many times. The chain combines TRBV6-5 with TRBJ1-2; D is unclear. Trimming cost V 6 bases and J 1 base, with 15 bases left between them. Germline V CDR1 and CDR2: MNHEY, SVGAGI. The CDR3 length is 15 residues. CDR3 sequence (DNA): TGTGCCAGCAGCCGAACAGACACTTTTAACTATGGCTACACCTTC. Amino acid sequence: CASSRTDTFNYGYTF.

This chain joins TRBV9 and TRBJ2-2, with 16 nucleotides matching TRBD2. Per germline, CDR1 SGDLS and CDR2 YYNGEE. J lost 4 bases, V lost 9 bases, and 15 bases had no gene match. CDR3 length equals 19 residues. For the CDR3, the DNA is TGTGCCACCACCGAGGGGACTAGCGGGGGGGCTCGTAGCACCGGGGAGCTGTTTTTT. Translating it yields CATTEGTSGGARSTGELFF.

At least ten counts were recorded for this clonotype. The gene calls are TRBV25-1 and TRBJ2-3; a weak D match, TRBD2 (7 bases). V dropped 5 bases and J dropped 1 base, with 10 bases sitting between them. The germline gives CDR1 MGHDK, CDR2 SYGVNS. The CDR3 is made up of 14 amino acids. The CDR3 reads CASSWRGRTDTQYF. The CDR3 DNA sequence: TGTGCCAGCAGTTGGCGGGGGCGCACAGATACGCAGTATTTT.

A single count supports this clonotype. The rearrangement links TRBV20-1 to TRBJ2-3, with D perhaps TRBD2 (7 bases). This CDR3 has 13 amino acids. Germline CDR1 reads DFQATT; CDR2 reads SNEGSKA (reference sequence). Deletions cut 5 bases from V and 4 bases from J, with 13 bases between. The CDR3 bases are TGCAGTGCTGCTGGGGGGGCGGCAGATACGCAGTATTTT. It is translated as CSAAGGAADTQYF.

The chain links TRBV15 to TRBJ1-2; D is perhaps TRBD1 (6 bases). V shed 1 base and J shed 6 bases, with 9 bases lying between them. The CDR3 spans 13 residues. Germline CDR1 is LNHNV and CDR2 is YYDKDF (reference sequence). CDR3 region: CATSRGRGDGYTF. The CDR3 bases are TGTGCCACCAGCAGAGGCAGGGGCGATGGCTACACCTTC.

This clonotype has at least ten counts. The chain links TRBV6-2 or TRBV6-3 to TRBJ1-2; 8 nucleotides align to TRBD1. Germline CDR1 is MNHEY and CDR2 is SVGEGT. V dropped 6 bases and J dropped 4; count of bases not matched to a gene: 10. The CDR3 runs 15 residues. The CDR3 is CASRNDRGYGYGYTF. The CDR3 nucleotides read TGTGCCAGCAGAAACGACAGGGGCTACGGCTATGGCTACACCTTC.

A word on this clonotype: A much bigger clone sits one base away, suggesting this may be a read error. J is TRBJ1-1 and V is TRBV3-1; D not resolved. CDR1 is LGHDT, CDR2 YNNKEL, per germline (reference sequence). V was trimmed by 0 bases and J by 3 bases, leaving 14 bases between them. The CDR3 runs 16 residues. The CDR3 protein is CASSQDFLGTDTEAFF. CDR3 nucleotides: TGTGCCAGCAGCCAAGATTTTCTGGGAACGGACACTGAAGCTTTCTTT. The entire variable domain, with the rest obtained from reference TRBV3-1 and TRBJ1-1, is as follows: DTAVSQTPKYLVTQMGNDKSIKCEQNLGHDTMYWYKQDSKKFLKIMFSYNNKELIINETVPNRFSPKSPDKAHLNLHINSLELGDSAVYFCASSQDFLGTDTEAFFGQGTRLTVV.

Remarks on this clonotype: Because the CDR3 is missing its conserved closing phenylalanine or tryptophan, this is likely a read error. The DNA is omitted, as the CDR3 cannot be located on it reliably, and the CDR3 follows TCRdb's listing. The chain has TRBV9 and TRBJ2-1; TRBD1 is the table's D call, not checked against the DNA. Inclusive of both ends, the CDR3 amounts to 15 amino acids. Germline V gives CDR1 SGDLS, CDR2 YYNGEE. CDR3 sequence: CASSEPGQYGYTFGS.

The chain combines TRBV11-2 with TRBJ1-4, with 7 positions matching TRBD1. Germline assignment: CDR1 SGHAT and CDR2 FQNNGV. The CDR3 has 17 residues. Germline trimming cut 1 base from V and 4 bases from J; bases unmatched to any gene: 9. For the CDR3, the DNA is TGTGCCAGCAGCTTAGTCGGAGGGGGCGCGGATAATGAAAAACTGTTTTTT. Translating gives CASSLVGGGADNEKLFF.

The chain uses TRBV7-9 and TRBJ1-2; D is possibly TRBD1 (5 bases). V was clipped by 5 bases and J by 4 bases, with 14 bases between them. Germline V gene data show CDR1 as SEHNR and CDR2 as FQNEAQ (reference sequence). This CDR3 has 14 amino acids. CDR3 DNA sequence: TGTGCCAGCAGCGTCGCCGGGACTCTCTATGGCTACACCTTC. Residues: CASSVAGTLYGYTF.

CDR3 in DNA: TGCGCCAGCAGCCGTGACATAAGCGGGAACACTGAAGCTTTCTTT. Its translation: CASSRDISGNTEAFF. J is TRBJ1-1 and V is TRBV5-1, with D uncertain. Germline CDR1 reads SGHRS; CDR2 reads YFSETQ. This CDR3 region has 15 residues. V gave up 4 bases and J gave up 1 base, with 14 bases separating them.

The V gene is TRBV12-3 or TRBV12-4, the J gene TRBJ1-5; D is uncertain. V was clipped by 6 bases and J by 1 base, with 19 bases between them. This CDR3 region has 17 residues. The CDR3 nucleotides read TGTGCCAGCAGCCCCGACTGGGGAGTCTTAAGCAATCAGCCCCAGCATTTT. Amino acid sequence: CASSPDWGVLSNQPQHF.

This clonotype was observed at least ten times. The J gene is TRBJ2-7, the V gene TRBV5-1; tentatively, D is TRBD1 (6 bases). V shed 0 bases and J shed 3 bases, with 10 bases lying between them. Germline V gives CDR1 SGHRS, CDR2 YFSETQ. The CDR3 is made up of 14 amino acids. The CDR3 region has the DNA TGCGCCAGCAGCTTGGACAGGGAGTACTACGAGCAGTACTTC. This gives the protein CASSLDREYYEQYF.

The chain has TRBV28 and TRBJ1-1; tentative D call: TRBD1 (6 bases). The CDR3 extends over 12 amino acids. V lost 10 bases and J 0 bases, leaving 9 bases between the germline ends. Germline CDR1 is MDHEN and CDR2 is SYDVKM. Written as DNA, the CDR3 is TGTGCCACCCGGACAGTGAACACTGAAGCTTTCTTT. It translates to CATRTVNTEAFF.